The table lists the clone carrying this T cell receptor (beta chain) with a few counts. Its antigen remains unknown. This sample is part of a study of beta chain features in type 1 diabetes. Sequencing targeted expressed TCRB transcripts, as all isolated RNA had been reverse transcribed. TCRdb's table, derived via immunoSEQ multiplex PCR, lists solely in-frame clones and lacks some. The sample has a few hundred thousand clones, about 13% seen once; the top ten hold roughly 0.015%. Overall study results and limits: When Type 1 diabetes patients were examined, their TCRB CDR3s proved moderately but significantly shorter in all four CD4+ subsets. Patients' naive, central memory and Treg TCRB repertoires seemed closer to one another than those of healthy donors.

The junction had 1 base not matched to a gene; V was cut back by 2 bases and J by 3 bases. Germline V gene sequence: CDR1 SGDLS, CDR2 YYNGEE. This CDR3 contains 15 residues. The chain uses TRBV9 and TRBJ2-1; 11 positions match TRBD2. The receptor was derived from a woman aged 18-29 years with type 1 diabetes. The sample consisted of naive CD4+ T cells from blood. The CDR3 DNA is TGTGCCAGCAGCGTTAGCGGGAGGGGCTACAATGAGCAGTTCTTC. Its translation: CASSVSGRGYNEQFF.